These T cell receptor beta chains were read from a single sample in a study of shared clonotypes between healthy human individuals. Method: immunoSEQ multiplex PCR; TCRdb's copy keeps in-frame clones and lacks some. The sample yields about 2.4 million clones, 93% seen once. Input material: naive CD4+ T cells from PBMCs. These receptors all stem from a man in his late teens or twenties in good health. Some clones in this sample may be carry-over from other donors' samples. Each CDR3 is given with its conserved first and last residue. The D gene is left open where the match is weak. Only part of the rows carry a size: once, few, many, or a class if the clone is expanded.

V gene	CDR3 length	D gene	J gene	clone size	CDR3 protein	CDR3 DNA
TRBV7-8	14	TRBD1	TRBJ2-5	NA	CASSHGTVQETQYF	TGTGCCAGCAGCCACGGGACAGTCCAAGAGACCCAGTACTTC
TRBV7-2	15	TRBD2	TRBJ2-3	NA	CASSLERGGWGTQYF	TGTGCCAGCAGCTTAGAAAGGGGAGGGTGGGGTACGCAGTATTTT
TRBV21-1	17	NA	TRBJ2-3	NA	CASSPNRQLQSTDTQYF	TGTGCCAGCAGCCCGAATCGACAACTTCAGAGCACAGATACGCAGTATTTT
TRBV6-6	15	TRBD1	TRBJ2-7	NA	CASRLTGQGVGEQYF	TGTGCCAGCAGACTGACGGGACAGGGGGTGGGAGAGCAGTACTTC
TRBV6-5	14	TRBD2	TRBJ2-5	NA	CASAGALAVETQYF	TGTGCCTCCGCCGGCGCCCTAGCGGTAGAGACCCAGTACTTC
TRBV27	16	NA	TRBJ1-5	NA	CASSFAGSYSNQPQHF	TGTGCCAGCAGTTTCGCAGGCAGCTATAGCAATCAGCCCCAGCATTTT
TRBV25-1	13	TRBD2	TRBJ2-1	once	CASRTSGSYEQFF	TGTGCCAGCAGGACTAGCGGGAGCTATGAGCAGTTCTTC
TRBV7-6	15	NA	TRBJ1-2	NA	CASSLALGPNYGYTF	TGTGCCAGCAGCTTAGCGCTTGGGCCTAACTATGGCTACACCTTC
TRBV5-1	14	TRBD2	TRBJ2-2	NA	CASSLVAGTGELFF	TGCGCCAGCAGCTTGGTAGCGGGCACCGGGGAGCTGTTTTTT
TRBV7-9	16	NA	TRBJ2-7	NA	CASSLGLGAPDDEQYF	TGTGCCAGCAGCTTAGGGTTAGGGGCCCCGGACGATGAGCAGTACTTC
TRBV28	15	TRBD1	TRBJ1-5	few	CASSRRQGWNQPQHF	TGTGCCAGCAGCCGCAGACAGGGATGGAATCAGCCCCAGCATTTT
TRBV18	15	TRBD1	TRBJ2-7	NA	CASSRRQGASYEQYF	TGTGCCAGCTCACGACGACAGGGGGCTTCCTACGAGCAGTACTTC
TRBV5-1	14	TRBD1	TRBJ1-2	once	CASSPPGQGGGYTF	TGCGCCAGCAGCCCGCCGGGACAGGGAGGGGGCTACACCTTC
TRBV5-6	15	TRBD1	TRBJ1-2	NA	CASSVGTGAPYGYTF	TGTGCCAGCAGCGTGGGGACAGGTGCTCCTTATGGCTACACCTTC
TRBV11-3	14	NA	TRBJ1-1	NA	CASSFPSGTTEAFF	TGTGCCAGCAGCTTTCCCTCAGGGACCACTGAAGCTTTCTTT
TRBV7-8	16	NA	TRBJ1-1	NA	CASSLRRGLGNTEAFF	TGTGCCAGCAGCCTTAGGCGGGGGCTGGGAAACACTGAAGCTTTCTTT
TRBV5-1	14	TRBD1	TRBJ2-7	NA	CASSSGTGSYEQYF	TGCGCCAGCAGCTCCGGGACAGGGTCCTACGAGCAGTACTTC
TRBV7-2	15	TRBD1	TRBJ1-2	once	CASSRGTVSNYGYTF	TGTGCCAGCAGCCGCGGGACAGTGAGTAACTATGGCTACACCTTC
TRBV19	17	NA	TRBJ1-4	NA	CASRPRGGRSANEKLFF	TGTGCCAGTAGACCCAGAGGGGGTAGATCAGCTAATGAAAAACTGTTTTTT
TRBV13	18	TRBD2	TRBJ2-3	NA	CASSFPPTSANATDTQYF	TGTGCCAGCAGCTTCCCCCCCACTAGCGCGAACGCCACAGATACGCAGTATTTT
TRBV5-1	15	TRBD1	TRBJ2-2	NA	CASSLATGGTGELFF	TGCGCCAGCAGCTTAGCGACAGGGGGCACCGGGGAGCTGTTTTTT
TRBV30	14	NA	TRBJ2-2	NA	CAWSSSANTGELFF	TGTGCCTGGAGTTCTAGCGCGAACACCGGGGAGCTGTTTTTT
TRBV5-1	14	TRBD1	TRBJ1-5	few	CASSLQGAGQPQHF	TGCGCCAGCAGCCTACAGGGGGCTGGGCAGCCCCAGCATTTT
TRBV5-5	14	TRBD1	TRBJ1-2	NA	CASSSNTGGGGYTF	TGTGCCAGCAGCTCAAACACAGGGGGAGGCGGCTACACCTTC
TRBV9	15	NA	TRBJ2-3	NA	CASSVVGQGTDTQYF	TGTGCCAGCAGCGTAGTCGGTCAGGGTACAGATACGCAGTATTTT
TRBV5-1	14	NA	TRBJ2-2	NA	CASFPGSNTGELFF	TGCGCCAGCTTCCCAGGATCGAACACCGGGGAGCTGTTTTTT
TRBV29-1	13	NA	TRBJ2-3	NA	CSVDGSHTDTQYF	TGCAGCGTTGATGGGTCCCACACAGATACGCAGTATTTT
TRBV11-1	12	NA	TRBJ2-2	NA	CASRGDGGELFF	TGTGCCAGCAGGGGCGACGGCGGGGAGCTGTTTTTT
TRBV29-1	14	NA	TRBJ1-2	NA	CSVHEQGSNYGYTF	TGCAGCGTTCATGAACAGGGATCCAACTATGGCTACACCTTC
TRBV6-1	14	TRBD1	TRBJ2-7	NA	CASSDGDSSYEQYF	TGTGCCAGCAGTGATGGGGACAGCTCCTACGAGCAGTACTTC
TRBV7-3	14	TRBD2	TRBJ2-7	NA	CASSLGLAAYEQYF	TGTGCCAGCAGCTTAGGCCTAGCGGCCTACGAGCAGTACTTC
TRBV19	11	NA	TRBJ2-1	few	CASTSYNEQFF	TGTGCCAGTACCAGCTACAATGAGCAGTTCTTC
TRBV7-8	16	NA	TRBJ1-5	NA	CASSLEGFYSNQPQHF	TGTGCCAGCAGCTTAGAAGGGTTCTATAGCAATCAGCCCCAGCATTTT
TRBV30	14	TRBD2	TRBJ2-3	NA	CAWSSSGSWDTQYF	TGTGCCTGGAGCTCTAGCGGGAGTTGGGATACGCAGTATTTT
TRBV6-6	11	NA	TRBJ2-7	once	CASSTQYEQYF	TGTGCCAGCAGCACCCAGTACGAGCAGTACTTC
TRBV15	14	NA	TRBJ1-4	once	CATSRDGPSEKLFF	TGTGCCACCAGCAGAGATGGCCCGAGTGAAAAACTGTTTTTT
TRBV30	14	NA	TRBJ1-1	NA	CAWSMGRRDTEAFF	TGTGCCTGGAGCATGGGACGCCGGGACACTGAAGCTTTCTTT
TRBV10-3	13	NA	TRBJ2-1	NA	CAISEAPDGEQFF	TGTGCCATCAGTGAGGCGCCGGACGGTGAGCAGTTCTTC
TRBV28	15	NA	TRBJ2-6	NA	CASRTSGPGANVLTF	TGTGCCAGCAGGACGAGCGGTCCGGGGGCCAACGTCCTGACTTTC
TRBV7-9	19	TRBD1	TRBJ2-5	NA	CASSLMGQGAPGAKETQYF	TGTGCCAGCAGCTTAATGGGACAGGGGGCGCCTGGCGCCAAAGAGACCCAGTACTTC
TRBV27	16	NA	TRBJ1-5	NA	CASSPRTVTRNQPQHF	TGTGCCAGCAGTCCCCGGACAGTGACAAGGAATCAGCCCCAGCATTTT
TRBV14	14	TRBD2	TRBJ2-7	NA	CASSTTSGIYEQYF	TGTGCCAGCAGCACAACTAGCGGGATTTACGAGCAGTACTTC
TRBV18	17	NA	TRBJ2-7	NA	CASSPGQGLAGGYEQYF	TGTGCCAGCTCACCGGGACAGGGATTAGCGGGAGGCTACGAGCAGTACTTC
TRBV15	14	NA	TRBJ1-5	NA	CATSRDRGNQPQHF	TGTGCCACCAGCAGAGATCGAGGGAATCAGCCCCAGCATTTT
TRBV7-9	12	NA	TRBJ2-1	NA	CASSPSRDEQFF	TGTGCCAGCAGCCCCTCTAGGGATGAGCAGTTCTTC
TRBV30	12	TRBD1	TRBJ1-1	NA	CAWDRGRTEAFF	TGTGCCTGGGACAGGGGGCGCACTGAAGCTTTCTTT
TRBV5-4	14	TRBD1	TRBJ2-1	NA	CASSQDRENNEQFF	TGTGCCAGCAGCCAGGACAGGGAGAACAATGAGCAGTTCTTC
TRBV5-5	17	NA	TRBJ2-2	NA	CASSFGGASANTGELFF	TGTGCCAGCAGCTTTGGGGGAGCCTCAGCGAACACCGGGGAGCTGTTTTTT
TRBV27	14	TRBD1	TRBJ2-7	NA	CASSFTGVTYEQYF	TGTGCCAGCAGTTTTACAGGGGTAACCTACGAGCAGTACTTC
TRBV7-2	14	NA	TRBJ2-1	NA	CASSNAQSFNEQFF	TGTGCCAGCAGCAATGCGCAGAGTTTTAATGAGCAGTTCTTC
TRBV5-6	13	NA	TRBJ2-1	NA	CASSFGQYNEQFF	TGTGCCAGCAGCTTTGGACAGTACAATGAGCAGTTCTTC
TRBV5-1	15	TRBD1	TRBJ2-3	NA	CASSLEGASTDTQYF	TGCGCCAGCAGCTTGGAGGGGGCCTCCACAGATACGCAGTATTTT
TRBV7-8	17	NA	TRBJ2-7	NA	CASSFGGGRAGAYEQYF	TGTGCCAGCAGCTTTGGGGGCGGAAGGGCAGGAGCCTACGAGCAGTACTTC
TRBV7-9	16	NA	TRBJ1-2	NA	CASSQGGGRHNYGYTF	TGTGCCAGCAGTCAAGGTGGGGGGCGGCATAACTATGGCTACACCTTC
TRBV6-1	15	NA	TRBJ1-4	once	CASRDRQSTNEKLFF	TGTGCCAGCAGGGATCGACAGTCAACTAATGAAAAACTGTTTTTT
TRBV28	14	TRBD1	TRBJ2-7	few	CATQGAASSYEQYF	TGTGCCACTCAGGGGGCGGCGAGCTCCTACGAGCAGTACTTC
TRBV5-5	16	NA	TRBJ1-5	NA	CASSLVAEASNQPQHF	TGTGCCAGCAGCTTGGTAGCAGAAGCTAGCAATCAGCCCCAGCATTTT